The 9 T cell receptor beta chains in this list originate from one sample, sequenced in a study of cytomegalovirus exposure and HLA in healthy donors. Primers: 60 Vbeta forward and 13 Jbeta reverse. Produced via immunoSEQ multiplex PCR; TCRdb's table is partial and in-frame only. The profile shows around 160,000 clones, approximately 67% of them singletons. Material: PBMCs. All receptors come from a young woman in good health and CMV-seropositive.

The genes are TRBV7-9 and TRBJ1-2, with 8 nucleotides matching TRBD1. V shed 0 bases, J shed 5 bases, and the junction held 5 bases outside the gene matches. The CDR3 runs to 15 residues. Germline V lookup: CDR1 SEHNR, CDR2 FQNEAQ (reference sequence). The CDR3 loop is CASSLAEGQVYGYTF. The CDR3 bases are TGTGCCAGCAGCTTAGCGGAGGGACAGGTTTATGGCTACACCTTC. Using reference TRBV7-9 and TRBJ1-2 for the parts outside the CDR3, the full variable domain is DTGVSQNPRHKITKRGQNVTFRCDPISEHNRLYWYRQTLGQGPEFLTYFQNEAQLEKSRLLSDRFSAERPKGSFSTLEIQRTEQGDSAMYLCASSLAEGQVYGYTFGSGTRLTVV.

The rearrangement uses TRBV13 and TRBJ1-5; the match to TRBD1 covers 9 bases. The germline CDR1 and CDR2 sequences are PRHDT and FYEKMQ (reference sequence). Germline trimming cut 0 bases from V and 5 bases from J; bases unmatched to any gene: 11. The CDR3 runs 18 residues. The CDR3 is CASSLGRGGQGFDQPQHF. In DNA form, the CDR3 reads TGTGCCAGCAGCTTAGGCCGAGGGGGACAGGGCTTTGATCAGCCCCAGCATTTT.

The chain carries TRBV4-1 and TRBJ2-2; D gene unclear. Germline V gene lookup returns CDR1 MGHRA and CDR2 YSYEKL. V was pared by 0 bases and J by 8 bases, with 13 bases between. The CDR3 contains 15 residues. The CDR3 sequence is CASSQDLARRGELFF. The CDR3 DNA follows: TGCGCCAGCAGCCAAGATCTGGCTAGGCGAGGGGAGCTGTTTTTT.

The chain has TRBV19 and TRBJ2-7; 7 nucleotides line up with TRBD1. Germline values: CDR1 LNHDA, CDR2 SQIVND (reference sequence). There are 14 residues in the CDR3. J lost 4 bases, V lost 5 bases, and 8 bases had no gene match. CDR3 sequence reads: CASSRGQALYEQYF. The CDR3 region has the DNA TGTGCCAGTAGTCGAGGACAGGCTCTGTACGAGCAGTACTTC.

This clone appeared once. The genes are TRBV27 and TRBJ1-6; 7 positions match TRBD1. Germline CDR1 is MNHEY and CDR2 is SMNVEV (reference sequence). With 6 bases clipped from V and 9 bases from J, the junction kept 8 bases outside the gene matches. This CDR3 spans 14 amino acids. In DNA form, the CDR3 reads TGTGCCAGCAGCTTTCGACAGGGTGGTTCACCCCTCCACTTT. Amino acid sequence: CASSFRQGGSPLHF.

The chain joins TRBV27 to TRBJ2-5; D gene uncertain. Germline assignment: CDR1 MNHEY and CDR2 SMNVEV (reference sequence). The CDR3 loop spans 13 amino acids. Trimming removed 5 bases at V and 2 bases at J, with 9 bases between. Here the CDR3 DNA reads TGTGCCAGCAGTCTACGGGTACAAGAGACCCAGTACTTC. Amino acid sequence: CASSLRVQETQYF.

CDR3 in amino acids: CASSYGLADNYNEQFF. Written as DNA, the CDR3 is TGTGCCAGCAGTTATGGACTAGCGGACAACTACAATGAGCAGTTCTTC. The V call is TRBV6-5, the J call TRBJ2-1; TRBD2 matches 10 bases. CDR1 is MNHEY, CDR2 SVGAGI, per germline. This CDR3 comprises 16 residues. Trimming took 3 bases from V and 3 from J; bases not matched to a gene: 5.

V is TRBV19 and J is TRBJ2-5, with D hard to call. Per the germline V gene, CDR1 is LNHDA and CDR2 is SQIVND (reference sequence). Deletions cut 1 base from V and 1 base from J, with 13 bases between. This CDR3 region has 16 residues. Written as DNA, the CDR3 is TGTGCCAGTAGTATAGGGGTCGGCGGAACCCAAGAGACCCAGTACTTC. This translates into CASSIGVGGTQETQYF.

The chain combines TRBV19 with TRBJ2-7; D is perhaps TRBD1 (6 bases). This CDR3 is built from 15 residues. Looked up from germline, CDR1 is LNHDA and CDR2 is SQIVND (reference sequence). V was shortened by 5 bases and J by 1 base, with 15 bases between the two germline ends. Here the CDR3 DNA reads TGTGCCAGTAGTCCGCTATTGGGGGCTTCCTACGAGCAGTACTTC. Protein product: CASSPLLGASYEQYF.